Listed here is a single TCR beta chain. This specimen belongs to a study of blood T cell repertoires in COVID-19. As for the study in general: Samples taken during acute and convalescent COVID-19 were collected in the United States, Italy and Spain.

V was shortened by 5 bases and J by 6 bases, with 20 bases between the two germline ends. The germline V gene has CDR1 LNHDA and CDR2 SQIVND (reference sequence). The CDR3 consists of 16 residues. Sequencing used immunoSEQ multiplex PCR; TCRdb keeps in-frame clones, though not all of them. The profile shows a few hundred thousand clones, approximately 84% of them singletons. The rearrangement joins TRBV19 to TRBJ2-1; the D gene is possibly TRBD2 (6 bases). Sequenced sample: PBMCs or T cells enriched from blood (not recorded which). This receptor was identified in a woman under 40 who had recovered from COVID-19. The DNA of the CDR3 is TGTGCCAGTAGTCTCGAGGTCCAACTGGGGGGCAATGAGCAGTTCTTC. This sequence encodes CASSLEVQLGGNEQFF.